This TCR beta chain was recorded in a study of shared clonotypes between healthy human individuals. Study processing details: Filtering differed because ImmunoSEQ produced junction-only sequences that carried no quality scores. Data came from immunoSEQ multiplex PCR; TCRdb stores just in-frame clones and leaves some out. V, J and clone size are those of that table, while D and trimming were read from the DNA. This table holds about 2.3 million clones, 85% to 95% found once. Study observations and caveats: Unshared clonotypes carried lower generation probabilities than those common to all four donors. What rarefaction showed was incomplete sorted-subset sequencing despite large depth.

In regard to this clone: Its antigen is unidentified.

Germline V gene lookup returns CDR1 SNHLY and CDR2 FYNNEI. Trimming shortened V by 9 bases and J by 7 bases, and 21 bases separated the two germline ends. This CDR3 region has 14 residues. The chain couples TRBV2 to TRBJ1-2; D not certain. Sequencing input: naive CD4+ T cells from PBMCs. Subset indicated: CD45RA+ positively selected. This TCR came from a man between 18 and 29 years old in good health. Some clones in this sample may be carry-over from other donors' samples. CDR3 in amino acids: CASTREAGGPGYTF. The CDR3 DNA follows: TGTGCCAGTACAAGGGAGGCAGGCGGACCTGGCTACACCTTC.